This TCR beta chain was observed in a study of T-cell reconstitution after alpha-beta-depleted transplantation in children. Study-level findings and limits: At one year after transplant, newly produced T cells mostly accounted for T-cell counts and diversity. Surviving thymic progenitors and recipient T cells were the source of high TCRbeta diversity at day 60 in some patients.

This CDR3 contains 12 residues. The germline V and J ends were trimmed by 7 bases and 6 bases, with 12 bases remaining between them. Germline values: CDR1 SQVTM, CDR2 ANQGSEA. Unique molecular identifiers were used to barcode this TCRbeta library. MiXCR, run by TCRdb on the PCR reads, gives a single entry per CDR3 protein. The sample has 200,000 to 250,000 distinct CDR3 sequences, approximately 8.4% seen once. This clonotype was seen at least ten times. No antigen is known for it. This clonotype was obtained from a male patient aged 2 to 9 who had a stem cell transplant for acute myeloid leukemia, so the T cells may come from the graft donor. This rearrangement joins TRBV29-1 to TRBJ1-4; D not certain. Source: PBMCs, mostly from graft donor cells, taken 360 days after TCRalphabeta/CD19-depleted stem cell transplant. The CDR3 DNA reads TGCAGCGCCCATACTGGGGATGAAAAACTGTTTTTT. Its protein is CSAHTGDEKLFF.